The clone carrying this TCR beta chain was seen ten or more times. Its antigen is not known. The sample originates from a study of T-cell memory formation after mild COVID-19. TCRdb reprocessed the 5' RACE reads with MiXCR, giving one entry per CDR3 protein. The top ten hold approximately 13% of the sample, which has approximately 500,000 distinct CDR3 sequences, approximately 25% seen once. The CDR3 consists of 13 residues. V lost 7 bases and J 0 bases, leaving 9 bases between the germline ends. In germline, CDR1 is SGHVS, CDR2 FQNEAQ. Study-level results: The study detected some responding clones in pre-infection memory, suggesting cross-reactive memory joined. CD4+ clones that contracted lay mainly in CM and EM; CD8+ ones lay in EMRA.

Sequencing was carried out using PBMCs or a T cell subset sorted from them (not recorded which). The TCR comes from an adult woman who had mild COVID-19 (a few samples of this study predate the infection). Cell type and time point are not known. This chain joins TRBV7-8 and TRBJ1-2, with D possibly matching TRBD1 (5 bases). This chain's CDR3 is CASMGLTNYGYTF. Written as DNA, the CDR3 is TGTGCCAGCATGGGACTAACTAACTATGGCTACACCTTC.